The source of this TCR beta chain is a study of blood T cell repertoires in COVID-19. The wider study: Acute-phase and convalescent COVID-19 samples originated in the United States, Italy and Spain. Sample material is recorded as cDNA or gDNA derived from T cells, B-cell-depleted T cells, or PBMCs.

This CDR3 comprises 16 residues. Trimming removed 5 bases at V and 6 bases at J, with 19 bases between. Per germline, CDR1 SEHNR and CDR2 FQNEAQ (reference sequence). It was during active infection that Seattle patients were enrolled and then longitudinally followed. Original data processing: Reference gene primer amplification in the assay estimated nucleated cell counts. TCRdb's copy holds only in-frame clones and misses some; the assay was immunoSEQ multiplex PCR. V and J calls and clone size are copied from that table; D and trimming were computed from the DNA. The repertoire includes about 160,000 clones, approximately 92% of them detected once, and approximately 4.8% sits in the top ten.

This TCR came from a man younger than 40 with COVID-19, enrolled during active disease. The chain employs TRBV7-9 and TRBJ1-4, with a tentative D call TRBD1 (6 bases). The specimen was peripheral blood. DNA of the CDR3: TGTGCCAGCAGCCCCTCCGGGACACGAGGCGATGAAAAACTGTTTTTT. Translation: CASSPSGTRGDEKLFF.